This T cell receptor (beta chain) appears in the sequencing data of a study of CD8+ T cells in alopecia areata. Study results and caveats: It was less clear whether patients shared TCRs than it was in mice, possibly because of HLA. For lesional scalp, especially alopecia totalis/universalis, clonality was higher than in normal scalp. Scalp samples also yield sequences of resident alphabeta T cells from normal skin.

On this clone itself: Its antigen is as yet unknown.

Sorting separated CD4+ and CD8+ T cells out of PBMCs. TCR sequencing used cDNA made by reverse transcription of extracted RNA. The table came from immunoSEQ multiplex PCR; TCRdb's copy has only in-frame clones and leaves some out. Of about 200,000 clones in the sample, more than 55% were seen once. The sample taken for sequencing was CD8+ T cells sorted from blood. This sequence originates from a human donor in good health.

The CDR3, as DNA: TGTGCCTGGAGTTCGGCAGGGGAGAGGGAGCAGTACTTC. It codes for CAWSSAGEREQYF. This chain links TRBV30 with TRBJ2-7, with D perhaps matching TRBD1 (6 bases). CDR1 GTSNPN and CDR2 SVGIG come from the germline V gene (reference sequence). The CDR3 is 13 residues long. The V end lost 2 bases, the J end lost 7 bases, and 15 bases lay between the germline ends.